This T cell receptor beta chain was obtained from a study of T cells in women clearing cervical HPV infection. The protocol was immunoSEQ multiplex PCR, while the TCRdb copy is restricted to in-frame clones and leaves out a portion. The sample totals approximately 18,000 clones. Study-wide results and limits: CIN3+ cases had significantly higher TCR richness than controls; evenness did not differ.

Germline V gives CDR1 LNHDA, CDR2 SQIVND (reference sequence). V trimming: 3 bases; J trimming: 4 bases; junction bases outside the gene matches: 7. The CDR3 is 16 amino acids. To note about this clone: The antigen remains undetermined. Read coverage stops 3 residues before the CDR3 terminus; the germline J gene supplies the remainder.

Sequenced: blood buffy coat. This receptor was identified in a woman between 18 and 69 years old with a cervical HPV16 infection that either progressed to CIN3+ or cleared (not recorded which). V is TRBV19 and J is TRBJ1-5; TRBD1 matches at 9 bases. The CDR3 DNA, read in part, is TGTGCCAGTAGTATCGCGGGGACAGGGAGGAATCAGCCC. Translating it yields CASSIAGTGRNQP. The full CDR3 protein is CASSIAGTGRNQPQHF.